In this sample, the clone carrying this TCR beta chain turned up a few times. Antigen: not known. The record originates from a study of vaccination and CD4 T cells after COVID-19. Study as a whole: Samples after vaccination came a median 72 days past dose two, ranging 14 to 241.

J gave up 4 bases and V 2 bases, and 7 bases lay outside the gene matches. CDR3 length equals 17 residues. Germline V CDR1 and CDR2: MNHEY, SMNVEV (reference sequence). Cultured CD4+ T cell DNA underwent sequencing with the Oncomine TCR Beta short-read assay. After culture, CD4+ T cells served as the source for genomic DNA extraction. TCRdb passed the PCR reads through MiXCR, listing each CDR3 protein once. The table includes about 8,000 distinct CDR3 sequences, approximately 55% detected once. Treatment given: approximately nine-day PBMC culture with coronavirus spike peptide pools or control peptides (ViraFEST assay).

The sample comprised CD4+ T cells from blood, cultured in vitro. The chain links TRBV27 to TRBJ2-5; TRBD2 matches at 13 bases. This sequence was found in a human donor who had recovered from COVID-19. The CDR3, as DNA: TGTGCCAGCAGTTTAATCTGGACTAGCGGGAGAAGAGAGACCCAGTACTTC. Its protein product is CASSLIWTSGRRETQYF.